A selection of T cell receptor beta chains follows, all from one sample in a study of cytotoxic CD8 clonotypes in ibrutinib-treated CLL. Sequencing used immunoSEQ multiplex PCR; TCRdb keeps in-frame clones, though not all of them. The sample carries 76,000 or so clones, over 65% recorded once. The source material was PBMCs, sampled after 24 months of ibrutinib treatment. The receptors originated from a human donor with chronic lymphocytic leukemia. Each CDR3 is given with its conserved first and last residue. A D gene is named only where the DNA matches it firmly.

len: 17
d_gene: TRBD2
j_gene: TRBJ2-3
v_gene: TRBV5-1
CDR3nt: TGCGCCAGCAGCTTAACTAGCGGGACCCGAGTGGTGGATACGCAGTATTTT
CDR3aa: CASSLTSGTRVVDTQYF

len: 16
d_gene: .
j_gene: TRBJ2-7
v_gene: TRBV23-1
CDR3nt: TGCGCCAGCAGTCCAAGCGCAGGAAAAAGGTCCTACGAGCAGTACTTC
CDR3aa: CASSPSAGKRSYEQYF

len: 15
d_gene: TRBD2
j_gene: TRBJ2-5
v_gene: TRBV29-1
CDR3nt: TGCAGCGTCGGGCCCCTAGCGGGAGGAGGAGAGACCCAGTACTTC
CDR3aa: CSVGPLAGGGETQYF

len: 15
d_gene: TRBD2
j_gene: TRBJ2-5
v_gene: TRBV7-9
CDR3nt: TGTGCCAGCAGCACCCAGCGGGGCTGGGTGGAGACCCAGTACTTC
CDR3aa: CASSTQRGWVETQYF

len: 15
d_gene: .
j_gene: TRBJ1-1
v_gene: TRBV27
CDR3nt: TGTGCCAGCAGTTCCCAGCCGGGGGGGCGCACTGAAGCTTTCTTT
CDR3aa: CASSSQPGGRTEAFF

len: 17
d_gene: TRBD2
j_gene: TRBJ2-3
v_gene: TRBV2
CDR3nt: TGTGCCAGCAGTTCGTACCTAGCGGTCTCTAGCACAGATACGCAGTATTTT
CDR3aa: CASSSYLAVSSTDTQYF

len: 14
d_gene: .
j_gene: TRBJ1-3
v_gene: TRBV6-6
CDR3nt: TGTGCCAGCAGTTACATAGAGTTTGGAAACACCATATATTTT
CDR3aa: CASSYIEFGNTIYF

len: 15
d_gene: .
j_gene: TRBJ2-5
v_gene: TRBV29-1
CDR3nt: TGCAGCGTTGAAGCCCTACAGGGTCCTCAAGAGACCCAGTACTTC
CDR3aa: CSVEALQGPQETQYF

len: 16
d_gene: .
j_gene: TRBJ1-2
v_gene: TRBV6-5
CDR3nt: TGTGCCAGCAGTTACTCTGGGGGCCGGTTAGGTGATGGCTACACCTTC
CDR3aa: CASSYSGGRLGDGYTF

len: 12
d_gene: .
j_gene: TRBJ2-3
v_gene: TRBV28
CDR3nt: TGTGCCAGCAGTTGGGGGAGGGATACGCAGTATTTT
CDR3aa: CASSWGRDTQYF